This entry describes one TCR beta chain. The sample comes from a study of cytotoxic CD8 clonotypes in ibrutinib-treated CLL. Study context: Of a cohort that held around 11 relapsed/refractory and around 14 treatment-naive patients, about 18 were IGHV unmutated.

Only in-frame clones appear in the TCRdb table, and some are missing; sequencing was by immunoSEQ multiplex PCR. This sample carries about 39,000 clones, roughly two thirds of them seen once, and the ten largest clones take approximately 7.6%. This clonotype was obtained from a human donor with chronic lymphocytic leukemia. The material sequenced was PBMCs, taken at disease progression, from a patient treated with ibrutinib.

CDR3 in amino acids: CASSPPERGNEQFF. CDR3 DNA sequence: TGTGCCAGCAGCCCCCCGGAGAGAGGGAATGAGCAGTTCTTC. The chain is built from TRBV11-3 and TRBJ2-1; the D gene is possibly TRBD2 (5 bases). The CDR3 length is 14 residues. V was trimmed by 5 bases and J by 7 bases, leaving 15 bases between them. Germline V CDR1 and CDR2: SGHNT, YENEEA.